Listed here are 10 T cell receptor beta chains from one sample, sequenced in a study of CD8+ T cells in alopecia areata. Treatment in this sample: oral pan-JAK inhibitor, 5-10 mg twice daily. Extracted RNA was reverse transcribed into cDNA, the sequencing template. Clones were sequenced by immunoSEQ multiplex PCR, and TCRdb holds only the in-frame ones, with some missing. The table has about 97,000 clones, about 60% seen once; the top ten hold about a sixth. Sequenced material: CD8+ T cells sorted from blood, taken between weeks 55 and 70, from a patient treated with tofacitinib. The receptors derive from a human donor with alopecia areata.

The table lists this clone with a count of one. This chain links TRBV9 with TRBJ2-1; D unclear. Trimming removed 7 bases at V and 9 bases at J, with 11 bases between. CDR1 and CDR2 (germline): SGDLS, YYNGEE. This CDR3 contains 11 residues. The CDR3 coding sequence is TGTGCCAGCCGAGGTATGGGTGAGCAGTTCTTC. Translation: CASRGMGEQFF. Using reference TRBV9 and TRBJ2-1 for the parts outside the CDR3, the full variable domain is DSGVTQTPKHLITATGQRVTLRCSPRSGDLSVYWYQQSLDQGLQFLIQYYNGEERAKGNILERFSAQQFPDLHSELNLSSLELGDSALYFCASRGMGEQFFGPGTRLTVL.

This chain connects TRBV4-1 to TRBJ2-5, with TRBD1 identical over 8 bases. V lost 5 bases, J lost 2 bases, and 4 bases stayed unmatched. CDR1 and CDR2 (germline): MGHRA, YSYEKL. The CDR3 totals 14 residues. This chain's CDR3 is CASSGRQGQETQYF. The DNA for the CDR3 is TGCGCCAGCAGCGGCCGACAGGGGCAAGAGACCCAGTACTTC.

This chain uses TRBV21-1 with TRBJ1-1. TRBV21-1 is given as a pseudogene. The CDR3 spans 13 residues. DNA of the CDR3: TGTGCCAGCGGTACAAGGGTAAACACTGAAGCTTTCTTT. Translation gives CASGTRVNTEAFF.

The chain links TRBV25-1 to TRBJ2-1; TRBD2 is a possible D gene (7 bases). Germline V gives CDR1 MGHDK, CDR2 SYGVNS. The ends were cut back, 8 bases at V and 6 bases at J, with 26 bases in the middle. The CDR3 is 17 residues long. The DNA for the CDR3 is TGTGCCAGCCGTGGGCCGAGGGCGGGGGCAGAACGCAATGAGCAGTTCTTC. The encoded protein is CASRGPRAGAERNEQFF.

This clone was counted between two and nine times. The V and J genes are TRBV11-3 and TRBJ2-1, with D unresolved. The CDR3 has 13 residues. The V end was cut by 5 bases, the J end by 4 bases, with 9 bases between. Germline lookup yields CDR1 SGHNT and CDR2 YENEEA. In nucleotides, the CDR3 is TGTGCCAGCAGCCTAAGTCAGTACAATGAGCAGTTCTTC. Translated: CASSLSQYNEQFF.

This clone was detected once. This chain connects TRBV15 to TRBJ2-7; TRBD1 matches at 8 bases. The length of the CDR3 is 14 residues. Trimming cost V 3 bases and J 0 bases; bases outside gene matches: 1. Germline V CDR1 and CDR2: LNHNV, YYDKDF (reference sequence). The CDR3 DNA sequence: TGTGCCACCAGCAGGGACAGGGCCTCCTACGAGCAGTACTTC. Translating gives CATSRDRASYEQYF.

The chain is built from TRBV30 and TRBJ2-5; 9 bases map to TRBD2. CDR1 is GTSNPN, CDR2 SVGIG, per germline (reference sequence). V lost 1 base, J lost 5 bases, and 8 bases stayed unmatched. The CDR3 loop spans 15 amino acids. CDR3 residues: CAWSAPGGGGETQYF. The CDR3, as DNA: TGTGCCTGGAGTGCCCCCGGCGGGGGGGGCGAGACCCAGTACTTC.

J is TRBJ2-3 and V is TRBV19; 10 bases fit TRBD2. Germline CDR1 is LNHDA and CDR2 is SQIVND (reference sequence). The V and J ends lost 7 bases and 4 bases, in that order; junction bases with no gene match: 14. The length of the CDR3 is 17 residues. CDR3 amino acids: CASTAKSGGAGADTQYF. The CDR3 DNA follows: TGTGCCAGTACAGCAAAAAGCGGGGGGGCCGGCGCAGATACGCAGTATTTT.

This chain links TRBV27 with TRBJ2-1; 7 bases match TRBD2. The V gene's germline CDR1 is MNHEY and CDR2 SMNVEV (reference sequence). The CDR3 is made up of 15 amino acids. V trimming: 6 bases; J trimming: 0 bases; junction bases outside the gene matches: 5. The CDR3 region is CASSPGGSSYNEQFF. In DNA form, the CDR3 reads TGTGCCAGCAGCCCCGGGGGGAGCTCCTACAATGAGCAGTTCTTC.

This clone was picked up one time. This rearrangement joins TRBV7-3 to TRBJ1-2; perhaps TRBD1 as D (5 bases). The V end lost 2 bases, the J end lost 3 bases, and 13 bases lay between the germline ends. The CDR3 runs 15 residues. CDR1 SGHTA and CDR2 FQGTGA come from the germline V gene. The CDR3 coding sequence is TGTGCCAGCAGCTTAGGTGGGGGTGTCGACTATGGCTACACCTTC. This sequence encodes CASSLGGGVDYGYTF.